These 20 T cell receptor beta chains share one sample of origin, sequenced in a study of T cell repertoires in cytomegalovirus infection. Their antigens remain unidentified. TCRdb called the reads again in MiXCR, with one record for every CDR3 protein. Of around 71,000 distinct CDR3 sequences listed, roughly 22% are singletons. The sample was CD8+ T cells from cultured PBMCs, taken from culture after CMV antigen stimulation. These receptors were collected from a human donor in good health (CMV status not recorded). Some clones in this sample may be carry-over from other donors' samples.

This clonotype occurred a few times. J is TRBJ2-7 and V is TRBV6-6, with D perhaps TRBD1 (5 bases). The CDR3 is made up of 14 amino acids. CDR1 and CDR2 (germline): MNHNY, SVGAGI (reference sequence). Trimming removed 3 bases at V and 1 base at J, with 10 bases between. CDR3 sequence: CASSYRGHSYEQYF. The CDR3 bases are TGTGCCAGCAGTTATCGAGGACATTCCTACGAGCAGTACTTC.

This clonotype was recorded a few times. J is TRBJ1-2 and V is TRBV6-8; D is unclear. Per germline, CDR1 MNHGY and CDR2 SAAAGT. The CDR3 is made up of 13 amino acids. The V gene lost 0 bases and the J gene lost 8 bases, with 10 bases spanning the gap. CDR3: CASSYSIYSGYTF. The CDR3 bases are TGTGCCAGCAGTTACTCGATATATAGCGGCTACACCTTC.

This chain joins TRBV24-1 and TRBJ1-5; D remains ambiguous. The germline V and J ends were trimmed by 5 bases and 0 bases, with 7 bases remaining between them. There are 14 residues in the CDR3. Germline lookup yields CDR1 KGHDR and CDR2 SFDVKD. The CDR3 protein is CATSARGSNQPQHF. DNA for the CDR3: TGTGCCACCAGTGCCCGGGGTAGCAATCAGCCCCAGCATTTT.

Only one count was recorded for this clonotype. This chain uses TRBV7-9 with TRBJ2-7; D possibly corresponds to TRBD2 (5 bases). The CDR3 contains 14 residues. The germline gives CDR1 SEHNR, CDR2 FQNEAQ (reference sequence). V was trimmed by 6 bases and J by 9 bases, leaving 21 bases between them. The CDR3 coding sequence is TGTGCCAGCAGTTCTGTAGGCGGGCCGATGGGGCAGTACTTC. Its translation is CASSSVGGPMGQYF.

This clonotype has only a few counts. The CDR3 protein is CATSWTGLGNEQFF. CDR3 bases: TGTGCCACCTCCTGGACAGGGCTCGGCAATGAGCAGTTCTTC. The chain carries TRBV6-2 or TRBV6-3 and TRBJ2-1; 8 bases map to TRBD1. Germline loops: CDR1 MNHEY, CDR2 SVGEGT. Germline trimming cut 10 bases from V and 6 bases from J; bases unmatched to any gene: 11. The CDR3 is 14 residues long.

This clonotype was found many times. The chain joins TRBV4-1 to TRBJ2-7; D is perhaps TRBD2 (6 bases). V was trimmed by 5 bases and J by 5 bases, leaving 10 bases between them. CDR1 MGHRA and CDR2 YSYEKL come from the germline V gene. CDR3 length: 12 amino acids. CDR3 nucleotide sequence: TGCGCCAGCAGCATCAGGGAGGACGAGCAGTACTTC. Protein: CASSIREDEQYF.

This clonotype was counted a few times. The V gene is TRBV27, the J gene TRBJ1-6; D is uncertain. The germline CDR1 and CDR2 sequences are MNHEY and SMNVEV (reference sequence). Trimming pared 7 bases from V and 6 bases from J, leaving 10 bases between. This CDR3 spans 13 amino acids. CDR3 residues: CASKTYGNSPLHF. In nucleotides, the CDR3 is TGTGCCAGCAAAACCTATGGTAATTCACCCCTCCACTTT.

This chain connects TRBV6-2 or TRBV6-3 to TRBJ1-2; D is perhaps TRBD1 (5 bases). V lost 8 bases, J lost 2 bases, and 9 bases lay in between. Germline assignment: CDR1 MNHEY and CDR2 SVGEGT. The CDR3 totals 12 residues. The CDR3, as DNA: TGTGCCAGCGAACAGGAAAACTATGGCTACACCTTC. This sequence encodes CASEQENYGYTF.

This rearrangement joins TRBV2 to TRBJ1-6; no clear D gene. Trimming took 5 bases from V and 6 from J, leaving 11 bases between them. CDR3 size: 14 residues. Per the germline V gene, CDR1 is SNHLY and CDR2 is FYNNEI. The CDR3 is CASSYGRANSPLHF. As DNA, the CDR3 is TGTGCCAGCAGTTATGGAAGGGCTAATTCACCCCTCCACTTT.

This rearrangement joins TRBV7-8 to TRBJ2-7; 8 bases are a match to TRBD2. The CDR3 totals 15 residues. J lost 1 base, V lost 1 base, and 3 bases had no gene match. Germline-derived CDR1 and CDR2 are SGHVS and FQNEAQ. The DNA for the CDR3 is TGTGCCAGCAGCTTAGAGCGGGGGACGTCCTACGAGCAGTACTTC. Residues: CASSLERGTSYEQYF. The whole variable domain, remainder taken from reference TRBV7-8 and TRBJ2-7, is GAGVSQSPRYKVAKRGQDVALRCDPISGHVSLFWYQQALGQGPEFLTYFQNEAQLDKSGLPSDRFFAERPEGSVSTLKIQRTQQEDSAVYLCASSLERGTSYEQYFGPGTRLTVT.

The chain has TRBV7-9 and TRBJ2-6, with D perhaps TRBD2 (6 bases). Germline V CDR1 and CDR2: SEHNR, FQNEAQ (reference sequence). V was cut by 4 bases and J by 2 bases, with 12 bases left in between. The CDR3 has 16 residues. Written as DNA, the CDR3 is TGTGCCAGCAGCTCGAGGGGAGGCACTGGGGCCAACGTCCTGACTTTC. This encodes CASSSRGGTGANVLTF. Looking up the rest from reference TRBV7-9 and TRBJ2-6 gives the full variable domain: DTGVSQNPRHKITKRGQNVTFRCDPISEHNRLYWYRQTLGQGPEFLTYFQNEAQLEKSRLLSDRFSAERPKGSFSTLEIQRTEQGDSAMYLCASSSRGGTGANVLTFGAGSRLTVL.

In this sample, this clonotype turned up a few times. The chain recombines TRBV7-8 with TRBJ2-5; 8 nucleotides agree with TRBD2. The CDR3 is made up of 15 amino acids. Germline values: CDR1 SGHVS, CDR2 FQNEAQ. The trim removed 1 base at V and 5 bases at J, leaving 6 bases unmatched. As DNA, the CDR3 is TGTGCCAGCAGCTTAGTGGCGCGGGGGGTTGAGACCCAGTACTTC. Its protein is CASSLVARGVETQYF.

This clonotype has only a few counts. The J gene is TRBJ2-1, the V gene TRBV7-6; 7 bases agree with TRBD2. The CDR3 extends over 13 amino acids. Trimming cost V 5 bases and J 5 bases; bases outside gene matches: 3. CDR1 is SGHVS and CDR2 is FNYEAQ in the germline V gene. This CDR3 reads CASSPGTNNEQFF. The CDR3 coding sequence is TGTGCCAGCAGCCCCGGGACTAACAATGAGCAGTTCTTC.

The CDR3, as DNA: TGTGCCAGCATGGGAACCTACAATGAGCAGTTCTTC. The encoded protein is CASMGTYNEQFF. The J gene is TRBJ2-1, the V gene TRBV2; D not certain. The CDR3 consists of 12 residues. The germline V gene encodes CDR1 SNHLY and CDR2 FYNNEI. Trimming pared 7 bases from V and 2 bases from J, leaving 6 bases between.

V usage is TRBV5-4 and J usage is TRBJ1-2; the D is unclear. The CDR3 length is 13 residues. V lost 4 bases to trimming and J lost 0 bases, with 7 bases between them. From germline, CDR1 is SGHNT and CDR2 YYREEE (reference sequence). The CDR3 sequence is CASSLGSNYGYTF. In nucleotides, the CDR3 is TGTGCCAGCAGCCTGGGCTCTAACTATGGCTACACCTTC. The whole variable domain, remainder taken from reference TRBV5-4 and TRBJ1-2, is ETGVTQSPTHLIKTRGQQVTLRCSSQSGHNTVSWYQQALGQGPQFIFQYYREEENGRGNFPPRFSGLQFPNYSSELNVNALELDDSALYLCASSLGSNYGYTFGSGTRLTVV.

The rearrangement uses TRBV7-6 and TRBJ2-7; TRBD1 aligns across 9 bases. Per germline, CDR1 SGHVS and CDR2 FNYEAQ. Trimming at V came to 5 bases and at J to 3 bases, leaving 5 bases not matched to a gene. CDR3 length: 14 residues. The CDR3 spells CASSPGTGFYEQYF. The CDR3 DNA is TGTGCCAGCAGCCCCGGGACAGGGTTCTACGAGCAGTACTTC.

The gene calls are TRBV7-6 and TRBJ2-6; D uncertain. The CDR3 is 16 residues long. CDR1 and CDR2 from the germline V gene are SGHVS and FNYEAQ. Deletions cut 1 base from V and 0 bases from J, with 7 bases between. CDR3 sequence: CASSLGSLSGANVLTF. Written as DNA, the CDR3 is TGTGCCAGCAGCTTAGGCAGCCTCTCTGGGGCCAACGTCCTGACTTTC.

The rearrangement uses TRBV15 and TRBJ2-1, with D unresolved. Looked up from germline, CDR1 is LNHNV and CDR2 is YYDKDF (reference sequence). The CDR3 runs to 11 residues. Trimming removed 7 bases from V and 6 bases from J, with 7 bases in between. This CDR3 is CATTGSNEQFF. CDR3 in DNA: TGTGCCACCACCGGATCCAATGAGCAGTTCTTC.

The chain links TRBV4-1 to TRBJ1-2; 9 bases align to TRBD1. V lost 0 bases to trimming and J lost 4 bases; unmatched junction nucleotides: 9. The germline CDR1 and CDR2 sequences are MGHRA and YSYEKL. The CDR3 spans 17 residues. The CDR3 DNA reads as TGCGCCAGCAGCCAAGATCTTCTGGGGACAGGGCTCTATGGCTACACCTTC. Residues: CASSQDLLGTGLYGYTF.

The chain couples TRBV4-3 to TRBJ1-5; maybe TRBD1 (6 bases). Germline-derived CDR1 and CDR2 are LGHNA and YSLEER. The CDR3 runs 14 residues. The ends were cut back, 0 bases at V and 7 bases at J, with 10 bases in the middle. The CDR3 loop is CASSQDQGTQPQHF. The DNA of the CDR3 is TGCGCCAGCAGCCAAGATCAGGGGACCCAGCCCCAGCATTTT.